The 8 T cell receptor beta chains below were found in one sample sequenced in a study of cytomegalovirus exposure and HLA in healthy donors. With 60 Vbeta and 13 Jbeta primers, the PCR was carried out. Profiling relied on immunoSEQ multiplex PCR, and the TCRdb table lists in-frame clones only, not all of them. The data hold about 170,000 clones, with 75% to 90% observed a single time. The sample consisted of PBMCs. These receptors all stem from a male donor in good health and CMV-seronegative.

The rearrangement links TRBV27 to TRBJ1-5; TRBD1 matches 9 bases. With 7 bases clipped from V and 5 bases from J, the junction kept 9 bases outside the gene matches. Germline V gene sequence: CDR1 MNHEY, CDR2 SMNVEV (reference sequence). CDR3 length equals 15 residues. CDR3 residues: CASKPLGTGHQPQHF. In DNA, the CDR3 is TGTGCCAGCAAACCTTTAGGGACAGGGCATCAGCCCCAGCATTTT.

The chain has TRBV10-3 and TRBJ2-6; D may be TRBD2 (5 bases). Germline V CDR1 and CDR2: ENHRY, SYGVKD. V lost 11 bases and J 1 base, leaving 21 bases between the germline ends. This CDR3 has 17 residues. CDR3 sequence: CASNERALLSGANVLTF. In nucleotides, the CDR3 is TGTGCCTCTAACGAGAGGGCGCTCCTATCTGGGGCCAACGTCCTGACTTTC.

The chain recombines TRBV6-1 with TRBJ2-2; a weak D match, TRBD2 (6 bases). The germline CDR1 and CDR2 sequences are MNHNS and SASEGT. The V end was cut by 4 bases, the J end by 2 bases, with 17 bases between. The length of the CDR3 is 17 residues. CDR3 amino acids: CASSAPGTWGNTGELFF. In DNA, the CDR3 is TGTGCCAGCAGTGCCCCCGGGACTTGGGGAAACACCGGGGAGCTGTTTTTT.

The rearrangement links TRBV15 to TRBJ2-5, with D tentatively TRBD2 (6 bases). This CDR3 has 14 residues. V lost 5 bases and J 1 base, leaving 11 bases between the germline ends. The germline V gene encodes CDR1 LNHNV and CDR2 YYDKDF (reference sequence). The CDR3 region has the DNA TGTGCCACCAGCGGTTCCGGGGGCCAAGAGACCCAGTACTTC. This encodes CATSGSGGQETQYF.

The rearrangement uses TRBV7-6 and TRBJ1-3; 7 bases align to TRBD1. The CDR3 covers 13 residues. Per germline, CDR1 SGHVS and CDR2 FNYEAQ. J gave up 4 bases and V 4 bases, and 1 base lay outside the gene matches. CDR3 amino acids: CASSWGQGNTIYF. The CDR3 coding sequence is TGTGCCAGCAGCTGGGGACAGGGAAACACCATATATTTT.

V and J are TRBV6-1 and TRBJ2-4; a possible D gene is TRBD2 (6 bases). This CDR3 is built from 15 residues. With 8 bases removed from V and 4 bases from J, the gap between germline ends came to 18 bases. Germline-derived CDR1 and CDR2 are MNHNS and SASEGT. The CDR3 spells CASGGEWAVKNIQYF. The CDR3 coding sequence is TGTGCCAGCGGCGGGGAATGGGCAGTTAAAAACATTCAGTACTTC.

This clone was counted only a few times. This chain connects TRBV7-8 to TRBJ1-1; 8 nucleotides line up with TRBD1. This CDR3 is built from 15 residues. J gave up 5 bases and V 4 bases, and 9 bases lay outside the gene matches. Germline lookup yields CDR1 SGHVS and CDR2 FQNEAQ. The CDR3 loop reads CASSSGQGGGTEAFF. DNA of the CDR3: TGTGCCAGCAGCTCCGGACAGGGCGGAGGTACTGAAGCTTTCTTT.

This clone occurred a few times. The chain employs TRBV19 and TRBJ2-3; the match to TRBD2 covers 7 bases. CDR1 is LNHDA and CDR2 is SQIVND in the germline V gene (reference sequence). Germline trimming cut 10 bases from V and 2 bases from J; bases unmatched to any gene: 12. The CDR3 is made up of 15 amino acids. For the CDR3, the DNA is TGTGCCACATGTTTGACGGGGGGAGTCACAGATACGCAGTATTTT. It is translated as CATCLTGGVTDTQYF.